Shown below are 17 T cell receptor beta chains from a single sample sequenced in a study of regulatory T cells in long-lasting Graves disease (dated by TCRdb to the early 2020s). Receptor libraries were prepared by multiplex PCR. The reads were generated on an Illumina HiSeq 4000. To build TCR beta libraries, CDR3 regions were amplified by Arm-PCR using iRepertoire HTBI primers. TCRdb reanalyzed the raw reads on its own, using fastp at Q25 for trimming and MiXCR for clone calling, and kept in-frame beta chains. Rows are combined by CDR3 protein, so each entry shows the most common genes and DNA. This sample gives around 400,000 distinct CDR3 sequences in total; approximately 25% of them show up just once. 25% to 35% of the sample is held by the ten biggest clonotypes. This specimen's time point label, per the study, means: persistent/refractory GD, antithyroid drugs over 5 years with positive TRAb. RNA was extracted from PBMCs in TRIzol for both TCR sequencing and RNA sequencing.

The sequencing used peripheral blood mononuclear cells (PBMCs), collected when the disease was refractory, from a patient treated with antithyroid drugs. These receptors were obtained from a woman in her 40s with Graves disease. Donor details come from another sample of the same person, matched by shared clones.

A word on this clonotype: This may be a read error, as it is one base from a much larger clone. V gene TRBV11-1 combines with J gene TRBJ2-7; D might be TRBD2 (6 bases). This CDR3 has 15 amino acids. The germline V gene encodes CDR1 SGHAT and CDR2 FQDESV (reference sequence). The CDR3 region is CASSPPFAGSYEQHF. The DNA of the CDR3 is TGTGCCAGCAGCCCACCCTTCGCGGGATCCTACGAGCAGCACTTC. Looking up the rest from reference TRBV11-1 and TRBJ2-7 gives the full variable domain: EAEVAQSPRYKITEKSQAVAFWCDPISGHATLYWYRQILGQGPELLVQFQDESVVDDSQLPKDRFSAERLKGVDSTLKIQPAELGDSAMYLCASSPPFAGSYEQHFGPGTRLTVT.

This clonotype was recorded at least ten times. The chain combines TRBV7-8 with TRBJ1-1; D possibly corresponds to TRBD1 (5 bases). The CDR3 is 13 amino acids. Deletions cut 5 bases from V and 5 bases from J, with 12 bases between. The germline gives CDR1 SGHVS, CDR2 FQNEAQ. The DNA of the CDR3 is TGTGCCAGCAGCCTTTCTCAGGGTACTGAAGCTTTCTTT. Amino acids: CASSLSQGTEAFF.

This clonotype turned up a few times. This chain joins TRBV29-1 and TRBJ2-2, with 12 bases lining up with TRBD2. In germline, CDR1 is SQVTM, CDR2 ANQGSEA. The CDR3 loop spans 15 amino acids. The ends lost 6 bases at V and 2 bases at J; junction bases unmatched: 4. This CDR3 reads CSVPGLAGNTGELFF. The CDR3 DNA follows: TGCAGCGTCCCAGGACTAGCGGGAAACACCGGGGAGCTGTTTTTT.

This clonotype was counted between two and nine times. The chain has TRBV20-1 and TRBJ1-5; D is unclear. Trimming removed 3 bases from V and 5 bases from J, with 17 bases in between. The CDR3 has 15 amino acids. The V gene's germline CDR1 is DFQATT and CDR2 SNEGSKA (reference sequence). The CDR3 spells CSASRVSRRDQPQHF. In DNA, the CDR3 is TGCAGTGCTAGCAGAGTATCCAGGCGGGATCAGCCCCAGCATTTT.

This clonotype was observed many times. Here the CDR3 reads CASSPWRGASYEQYF. As DNA, the CDR3 is TGTGCCAGCAGTCCCTGGCGGGGGGCCTCCTACGAGCAGTACTTC. V usage is TRBV6-1 and J usage is TRBJ2-7; 8 positions agree with TRBD2. Losses at the gene ends were 5 bases for V and 0 bases for J; bases not matched to a gene: 6. Germline CDR1 reads MNHNS; CDR2 reads SASEGT. CDR3 length: 15 residues.

This clonotype was found once. This may be a read error: a much more frequent sequence differs by one nucleotide. J is TRBJ2-7 and V is TRBV6-5, with a weak D call TRBD1 (7 bases). The CDR3 has 14 amino acids. Germline V gene data show CDR1 as MNHEY and CDR2 as SVGAGI. The V gene lost 8 bases and the J gene lost 2 bases, with 16 bases spanning the gap. This chain's CDR3 is CASGRTGPAYEQYF. The CDR3 region has the DNA TGTGCCAGCGGGAGGACAGGCCCTGCCTACGAGCAGTACTTC.

This chain connects TRBV20-1 to TRBJ1-5; D may be TRBD1 (5 bases). The germline V gene encodes CDR1 DFQATT and CDR2 SNEGSKA (reference sequence). This CDR3 comprises 16 residues. The V end lost 3 bases, the J end lost 0 bases, and 15 bases lay between the germline ends. CDR3 in amino acids: CSASLIAGTSNQPQHF. The DNA of the CDR3 is TGCAGTGCTAGTCTAATTGCCGGGACTAGCAATCAGCCCCAGCATTTT.

In its sample, this clonotype was seen a few times. The V gene is TRBV27, the J gene TRBJ1-1, with a weak D call TRBD1 (6 bases). V was shortened by 5 bases and J by 2 bases, with 12 bases between the two germline ends. CDR1 is MNHEY and CDR2 is SMNVEV in the germline V gene (reference sequence). The CDR3 consists of 14 residues. The CDR3, as DNA: TGTGCCAGCAGTGCGGGGGCTGCCAACACTGAAGCTTTCTTT. Its protein product is CASSAGAANTEAFF.

This clonotype was counted at least ten times. The chain employs TRBV28 and TRBJ2-7; D gene uncertain. The CDR3 spans 10 residues. V was pared by 2 bases and J by 12 bases, with 8 bases between. CDR1 and CDR2 from the germline V gene are MDHEN and SYDVKM. The CDR3, as DNA: TGTGCCAGCAGTTTACGGCAGATGTACTTC. This sequence encodes CASSLRQMYF.

This rearrangement joins TRBV19 to TRBJ2-1; 7 bases agree with TRBD1. V lost 1 base and J lost 4; bases outside the gene matches: 4. Germline CDR1 LNHDA, CDR2 SQIVND (reference sequence). There are 15 residues in the CDR3. CDR3 coding DNA: TGTGCCAGTAGTATAGTTGGGACAGCTTACAATGAGCAGTTCTTC. Protein sequence: CASSIVGTAYNEQFF.

CDR3 nucleotide sequence: TGTGCCAGCAGCTCCCATCCGGGACAGGGTGTGGATGACTACACCTTC. Translating it yields CASSSHPGQGVDDYTF. The V gene is TRBV7-3, the J gene TRBJ1-2; TRBD1 agrees at 9 bases. The CDR3 contains 16 residues. The germline gives CDR1 SGHTA, CDR2 FQGTGA. With V trimmed by 4 bases and J by 10 bases, 16 bases remained unmatched.

Regarding this clonotype: An end of the junction differs from the germline gene, which may be a read error. The chain carries TRBV4-1 and TRBJ2-7; 10 bases fit TRBD1. From germline, CDR1 is MGHRA and CDR2 YSYEKL. This CDR3 has 14 amino acids. CDR3 in amino acids: CAGSQAGQGYEQYF. CDR3 nucleotides: TGCGCCGGCAGCCAAGCGGGACAGGGGTACGAGCAGTACTTC.

This clonotype was picked up many times. The gene calls are TRBV20-1 and TRBJ1-5; a weak D match, TRBD1 (5 bases). This CDR3 spans 13 amino acids. CDR1 and CDR2 (germline): DFQATT, SNEGSKA (reference sequence). The V end was cut by 2 bases, the J end by 4 bases, with 9 bases between. The CDR3 loop is CSARQGWNQPQHF. In nucleotides, the CDR3 is TGCAGTGCTAGACAGGGTTGGAATCAGCCCCAGCATTTT.

J is TRBJ1-2 and V is TRBV20-1; TRBD1 aligns across 11 bases. The CDR3 consists of 13 residues. Germline V CDR1 and CDR2: DFQATT, SNEGSKA (reference sequence). With V trimmed by 5 bases and J by 7 bases, 6 bases remained unmatched. The CDR3 DNA follows: TGCAGTGCTTTTCAGGACAGGGGGCTTGGCTACACCTTC. Residues: CSAFQDRGLGYTF.

This clonotype was recorded many times. The chain couples TRBV29-1 to TRBJ2-5; 7 bases fit TRBD2. Germline CDR1 and CDR2: SQVTM and ANQGSEA. The CDR3 length is 13 residues. The ends lost 6 bases at V and 5 bases at J; junction bases unmatched: 9. CDR3 coding DNA: TGCAGCGTGGGTAGCGGGTACTTGGAGACCCAGTACTTC. It codes for CSVGSGYLETQYF. Variable domain in full (rest from reference TRBV29-1 and TRBJ2-5): SAVISQKPSRDICQRGTSLTIQCQVDSQVTMMFWYRQQPGQSLTLIATANQGSEATYESGFVIDKFPISRPNLTFSTLTVSNMSPEDSSIYLCSVGSGYLETQYFGPGTRLLVL.

This chain uses TRBV28 with TRBJ2-3; the D gene is possibly TRBD2 (6 bases). CDR1 and CDR2 (germline): MDHEN, SYDVKM. The germline V and J ends were trimmed by 8 bases and 0 bases, with 15 bases remaining between them. The CDR3 totals 15 residues. The CDR3 is CASRLAGTSTDTQYF. The CDR3 coding sequence is TGTGCCAGCCGTCTGGCGGGAACTAGCACAGATACGCAGTATTTT.

The genes are TRBV5-1 and TRBJ2-7; 8 bases map to TRBD2. The CDR3 is made up of 17 amino acids. The germline CDR1 and CDR2 sequences are SGHRS and YFSETQ. The ends lost 0 bases at V and 3 bases at J; junction bases unmatched: 11. This CDR3 reads CASSLAYLAGPSYEQYF. The CDR3 nucleotides are TGCGCCAGCAGCTTGGCGTACTTAGCGGGACCGAGCTACGAGCAGTACTTC.